Below are 10 T cell receptor beta chains sequenced from a single sample in a study of blood T cell repertoires in COVID-19 (dated by TCRdb to the early 2020s). Libraries were built with the immunoSEQ multiplex PCR assay. This is the immuneACCESS table as TCRdb keeps it, with only in-frame sequences that have V and J called. A part of the clones is gone; compared with another copy, unresolved V genes explain less than half, and the rest is unexplained. The sample table holds approximately 120,000 clones, of which 75% to 85% were seen once. The ten largest clonotypes hold 7% to 9% of the sample. Material for sequencing was peripheral blood. Receptor source: a woman of 80 years or more with active or convalescent COVID-19.

The rearrangement uses TRBV11-2 and TRBJ1-2; 8 bases are a match to TRBD1. The V gene's germline CDR1 is SGHAT and CDR2 FQNNGV. Trimming at V came to 5 bases and at J to 6 bases, leaving 14 bases not matched to a gene. This CDR3 is built from 16 residues. CDR3 in DNA: TGTGCCAGCAGCGCAGCCTCAGGCAGGGGGCTGGATGGCTACACCTTC. Amino acid sequence: CASSAASGRGLDGYTF.

Only a few counts were recorded for this clone. This CDR3 reads CASSDEYRGLGNTIYF. CDR3 nucleotides: TGTGCCAGCAGTGATGAGTACAGGGGATTGGGAAACACCATATATTTT. The chain links TRBV6-1 to TRBJ1-3, with 7 bases matching TRBD1. CDR3 length: 16 amino acids. V dropped 3 bases and J dropped 4; count of bases not matched to a gene: 9. Germline V gene data show CDR1 as MNHNS and CDR2 as SASEGT.

The chain couples TRBV14 to TRBJ2-1; 8 bases are shared with TRBD2. Germline trimming cut 5 bases from V and 9 bases from J; bases unmatched to any gene: 6. Germline-derived CDR1 and CDR2 are SGHDN and FVKESK. CDR3 length equals 13 residues. The CDR3 DNA is TGTGCCAGCAGCTCAATAGCGGGAAGTGAGCAGTTCTTC. This gives the protein CASSSIAGSEQFF.

The V and J genes are TRBV19 and TRBJ1-5; 7 positions match TRBD1. The CDR3 consists of 15 residues. Germline V gene sequence: CDR1 LNHDA, CDR2 SQIVND (reference sequence). Germline trimming cut 1 base from V and 7 bases from J; bases unmatched to any gene: 7. DNA for the CDR3: TGTGCCAGTAGTATAGTAGGAGGGGGCTGGCAGCCCCAGCATTTT. Encoded protein: CASSIVGGGWQPQHF. The variable domain in full, with the rest retrieved from reference TRBV19 and TRBJ1-5, is DGGITQSPKYLFRKEGQNVTLSCEQNLNHDAMYWYRQDPGQGLRLIYYSQIVNDFQKGDIAEGYSVSREKKESFPLTVTSAQKNPTAFYLCASSIVGGGWQPQHFGDGTRLSIL.

The table lists this clone with a count of one. The J gene is TRBJ1-2, the V gene TRBV19, with D uncertain. This CDR3 spans 14 amino acids. Deletions cut 3 bases from V and 4 bases from J, with 12 bases between. Germline values: CDR1 LNHDA, CDR2 SQIVND (reference sequence). CDR3 sequence reads: CASSIRTAGYGYTF. The CDR3 DNA follows: TGTGCCAGTAGTATCCGGACTGCGGGCTATGGCTACACCTTC.

The gene calls are TRBV6-5 and TRBJ1-6, with D uncertain. The ends were cut back, 6 bases at V and 7 bases at J, with 10 bases in the middle. Germline-derived CDR1 and CDR2 are MNHEY and SVGAGI. The length of the CDR3 is 13 residues. CDR3 loop: CASRTHGNSPLHF. In DNA, the CDR3 is TGTGCCAGCAGAACGCACGGGAATTCACCCCTCCACTTT.

This clone was detected a few times. The gene calls are TRBV7-8 and TRBJ2-3, with 10 bases matching TRBD1. Germline CDR1 SGHVS, CDR2 FQNEAQ. With V trimmed by 9 bases and J by 0 bases, 21 bases remained unmatched. This CDR3 has 20 amino acids. The CDR3, as DNA: TGTGCCAGGAGGTATGTTTTGGGACAGGGGACACCACAAAGCACAGATACGCAGTATTTT. Its protein is CARRYVLGQGTPQSTDTQYF.

V usage is TRBV24-1 and J usage is TRBJ2-1, with a weak D call TRBD1 (5 bases). The CDR3 length is 13 residues. In germline, CDR1 is KGHDR, CDR2 SFDVKD. Trimming took off 8 bases at V and 2 bases at J, with 9 bases between the two ends. For the CDR3, the DNA is TGTGCCACCACAGGGTACCCCTACAATGAGCAGTTCTTC. This sequence encodes CATTGYPYNEQFF.

The genes are TRBV18 and TRBJ2-1; D is uncertain. Germline assignment: CDR1 KGHSH and CDR2 LQKENI. CDR3 length equals 15 residues. Trimming pared 6 bases from V and 3 bases from J, leaving 15 bases between. This chain's CDR3 is CASSTVALYYNEQFF. CDR3 DNA: TGTGCCAGCTCCACAGTCGCATTATACTACAATGAGCAGTTCTTC.

CDR3 sequence: CASSTDSYGYTF. The CDR3 bases are TGCGCCAGCAGCACCGACAGCTATGGCTACACCTTC. The chain employs TRBV5-1 and TRBJ1-2, with D maybe TRBD1 (5 bases). V dropped 4 bases and J dropped 4 bases, with 8 bases sitting between them. The CDR3 consists of 12 residues. Germline CDR1 SGHRS, CDR2 YFSETQ.